One and the same sample provided the 7 T cell receptor beta chains below, sequenced in a study of OX40 agonist ivuxolimab in advanced cancers. The library was produced with the immunoSEQ multiplex PCR assay. TCRdb obtained this table from immuneACCESS and retained in-frame rearrangements with V and J assigned. These tables miss some clones; where compared with another copy, unresolved V genes account for less than half of the shortfall, and the remainder is unexplained. The sample table contains under 100,000 clones; only one count was recorded for approximately 83% of them. Of the sample, around 5.1% falls within the top ten clones. This specimen was CD4+ or CD8+ T cells sorted from blood, taken in a trial of the OX40 agonist ivuxolimab. The receptors originated from an adult with an advanced solid tumor such as melanoma, head and neck, liver or kidney cancer.

The genes are TRBV7-9 and TRBJ2-3; D ambiguous. Trimming removed 2 bases at V and 6 bases at J, with 3 bases between. CDR1 is SEHNR and CDR2 is FQNEAQ in the germline V gene (reference sequence). The CDR3 is 11 residues long. The CDR3 loop is CASSLSDTQYF. The DNA of the CDR3 is TGTGCCAGCAGCTTATCGGATACGCAGTATTTT.

The chain has TRBV29-1 and TRBJ2-1; 15 bases map to TRBD2. The J segment lost 4 bases and the V segment lost 2 bases, leaving 12 bases of the junction unmatched. Germline loops: CDR1 SQVTM, CDR2 ANQGSEA. This CDR3 comprises 19 residues. CDR3 protein: CSVEMGRPGLAGGYNEQFF. The CDR3 nucleotides are TGCAGCGTTGAAATGGGTCGTCCGGGACTAGCGGGAGGTTACAATGAGCAGTTCTTC.

J is TRBJ1-4 and V is TRBV27; 11 nucleotides line up with TRBD1. Germline trimming cut 5 bases from V and 7 bases from J; bases unmatched to any gene: 3. The germline V gene has CDR1 MNHEY and CDR2 SMNVEV (reference sequence). There are 14 residues in the CDR3. This CDR3 is CASSPGTGGEKLFF. The CDR3 DNA sequence: TGTGCCAGCAGTCCTGGGACAGGGGGTGAAAAACTGTTTTTT.

The J gene is TRBJ1-4, the V gene TRBV4-3; a possible D gene is TRBD1 (5 bases). The ends were cut back, 1 base at V and 8 bases at J, with 14 bases in the middle. The germline gives CDR1 LGHNA, CDR2 YSLEER. The CDR3 consists of 15 residues. DNA of the CDR3: TGCGCCAGCAGCCAAGGGGGGAACGTCGGAGAAAAACTGTTTTTT. Translating gives CASSQGGNVGEKLFF.

The chain links TRBV5-8 to TRBJ2-5, with TRBD1 identical over 8 bases. J gave up 5 bases and V 4 bases, and 13 bases lay outside the gene matches. The CDR3 is 16 residues long. Germline V gives CDR1 SGHTS, CDR2 YDEGEE. CDR3 residues: CASSPRDRRGGETQYF. The CDR3 nucleotides are TGTGCCAGCAGCCCCCGGGACAGGAGGGGTGGGGAGACCCAGTACTTC.

This clone was seen only once. This sequence joins TRBV18 and TRBJ1-1; D not certain. Trimming removed 6 bases from V and 6 bases from J, with 14 bases in between. Germline CDR1 reads KGHSH; CDR2 reads LQKENI. The CDR3 runs to 13 residues. CDR3 nucleotide sequence: TGTGCCAGCTCCCGTAACCTTGAGTCTGAAGCTTTCTTT. Amino acids: CASSRNLESEAFF.

The chain employs TRBV5-6 and TRBJ2-7; TRBD1 matches 12 bases. CDR3 length: 14 amino acids. Losses at the gene ends were 4 bases for V and 4 bases for J; bases not matched to a gene: 3. Germline CDR1 SGHDT, CDR2 YYEEEE. The CDR3 is CASSKGQGAYEQYF. In DNA form, the CDR3 reads TGTGCCAGCAGCAAGGGACAGGGGGCGTACGAGCAGTACTTC.